A single sample gave rise to the 29 T cell receptor beta chains below, sequenced in a study of CD8+ T cells in alopecia areata listed by TCRdb under 2018. Library preparation was by the immunoSEQ multiplex PCR assay. To provide template for TCR sequencing, every sample had RNA extracted and reverse transcribed into cDNA. In its TCRdb copy, this immuneACCESS table keeps in-frame sequences only and misses some clones. Where compared with another copy, unresolved V genes explain less than half of these, and the others have no known cause. For this sample the table gives 170,000 or so clones, of which roughly 50% were detected only once. Clones ranked in the top ten supply roughly 12% of the sample. This specimen's time point label, per the study, means: around 26 weeks on oral tofacitinib. The meaning of the sample's treatment or condition label: oral pan-JAK inhibitor, 5-10 mg twice daily. This material consisted of CD8+ T cells sorted from blood, taken at week 24, from a patient treated with tofacitinib. Every receptor here comes from a human donor with alopecia areata.

This clone was found a few times. This chain joins TRBV7-8 and TRBJ2-5; no reliable D call. Germline V CDR1 and CDR2: SGHVS, FQNEAQ. V dropped 1 base and J dropped 5 bases, with 5 bases sitting between them. There are 12 residues in the CDR3. CDR3 coding DNA: TGTGCCAGCAGCTTAGATTGGGAGACCCAGTACTTC. Its translation is CASSLDWETQYF.

V and J are TRBV9 and TRBJ2-3; the D is unclear. CDR1 is SGDLS and CDR2 is YYNGEE in the germline V gene. The CDR3 runs 15 residues. The V end lost 0 bases, the J end lost 2 bases, and 10 bases lay between the germline ends. CDR3 nucleotide sequence: TGTGCCAGCAGCGTAGATGGAGCAGACACAGATACGCAGTATTTT. This encodes CASSVDGADTDTQYF.

This clone was seen a handful of times. Other nucleotide sequences from this sample produce the same CDR3. This chain connects TRBV6-5 to TRBJ2-1; D remains unclear. Per germline, CDR1 MNHEY and CDR2 SVGAGI. The CDR3 has 13 amino acids. Trimming removed 2 bases from V and 7 bases from J, with 9 bases in between. This CDR3 reads CASSYGEGNEQFF. In nucleotides, the CDR3 is TGTGCCAGCAGTTACGGAGAAGGGAATGAGCAGTTCTTC.

The V and J genes are TRBV7-9 and TRBJ1-2, with D tentatively TRBD1 (5 bases). V was clipped by 1 base and J by 8 bases, with 17 bases between them. The germline V gene has CDR1 SEHNR and CDR2 FQNEAQ (reference sequence). The CDR3 consists of 15 residues. CDR3 in DNA: TGTGCCAGCAGCTTAGTGAAGCAGGGAGCAGAGGGCTACACCTTC. Its translation is CASSLVKQGAEGYTF.

The chain joins TRBV5-6 to TRBJ1-6; D is undetermined. There are 18 residues in the CDR3. The germline V gene has CDR1 SGHDT and CDR2 YYEEEE. Trimming took off 6 bases at V and 4 bases at J, with 23 bases between the two ends. The CDR3 loop reads CASTTDRTDLHYNSPLHF. For the CDR3, the DNA is TGTGCCAGCACCACAGATCGTACGGACCTGCATTATAATTCACCCCTCCACTTT.

V is TRBV4-1 and J is TRBJ1-5; D not resolved. CDR1 is MGHRA, CDR2 YSYEKL, per germline. The V gene lost 0 bases and the J gene lost 0 bases, with 9 bases spanning the gap. This CDR3 comprises 16 residues. This CDR3 reads CASSQDSAYSNQPQHF. CDR3 coding DNA: TGCGCCAGCAGCCAAGATTCTGCTTATAGCAATCAGCCCCAGCATTTT.

This clone was picked up a small number of times. The chain recombines TRBV19 with TRBJ1-1; D possibly corresponds to TRBD1 (5 bases). This CDR3 contains 14 residues. Germline CDR1 LNHDA, CDR2 SQIVND (reference sequence). V was trimmed by 9 bases and J by 0 bases, leaving 14 bases between them. CDR3 region: CASKVGGMNTEAFF. In nucleotides, the CDR3 is TGTGCCAGCAAAGTGGGGGGGATGAACACTGAAGCTTTCTTT.

This chain uses TRBV9 with TRBJ2-3; D is uncertain. Germline V gene lookup returns CDR1 SGDLS and CDR2 YYNGEE. V was shortened by 6 bases and J by 5 bases, with 4 bases between the two germline ends. The CDR3 spans 10 residues. CDR3 in DNA: TGTGCCAGCAATCAAGATACGCAGTATTTT. Translating gives CASNQDTQYF.

The chain uses TRBV30 and TRBJ2-2, with TRBD1 identical over 7 bases. CDR1 and CDR2 from the germline V gene are GTSNPN and SVGIG (reference sequence). J was trimmed by 7 bases and V by 0 bases; bases with no gene match: 14. The CDR3 is 17 amino acids. The CDR3 DNA sequence: TGTGCCTGGAGTGTAATATTAGAGACAGGGCGTCACGGGGAGCTGTTTTTT. Translated, it gives CAWSVILETGRHGELFF.

The chain is built from TRBV19 and TRBJ2-3; 8 nucleotides line up with TRBD2. Germline CDR1 LNHDA, CDR2 SQIVND (reference sequence). The trim removed 8 bases at V and 0 bases at J, leaving 7 bases unmatched. The CDR3 is made up of 15 amino acids. The CDR3 loop reads CASDPVAGSTDTQYF. In DNA, the CDR3 is TGTGCCAGTGACCCTGTAGCGGGGAGCACAGATACGCAGTATTTT.

This chain joins TRBV27 and TRBJ2-7; D possibly corresponds to TRBD2 (6 bases). Per germline, CDR1 MNHEY and CDR2 SMNVEV (reference sequence). V was clipped by 5 bases and J by 6 bases, with 17 bases between them. The CDR3 contains 14 residues. The CDR3 sequence: CASSPFGGGPEQYF. The CDR3 bases are TGTGCCAGCAGTCCCTTTGGTGGAGGGCCCGAGCAGTACTTC.

This clone was seen a handful of times. The chain carries TRBV29-1 and TRBJ1-1, with TRBD1 matching 9 bases. Unmatched junction bases numbered 2, after V lost 5 bases and J lost 1 base. CDR1 is SQVTM and CDR2 is ANQGSEA in the germline V gene. CDR3 length equals 13 residues. The CDR3 region is CSVPGQGNTEAFF. As DNA, the CDR3 is TGCAGCGTTCCGGGACAGGGGAACACTGAAGCTTTCTTT.

V and J are TRBV7-9 and TRBJ2-3; 9 bases match TRBD2. In germline, CDR1 is SEHNR, CDR2 FQNEAQ (reference sequence). With 5 bases clipped from V and 6 bases from J, the junction kept 9 bases outside the gene matches. This CDR3 comprises 15 residues. The CDR3 DNA reads TGTGCCAGCAGCGGAAAAGGGACTAGCTCGGATACGCAGTATTTT. Translated, it gives CASSGKGTSSDTQYF.

There are a few counts of this clone. The V gene is TRBV11-3, the J gene TRBJ2-7, with D perhaps TRBD2 (6 bases). Germline lookup yields CDR1 SGHNT and CDR2 YENEEA. The CDR3 spans 15 residues. V was trimmed by 5 bases and J by 3 bases, leaving 17 bases between them. The CDR3 nucleotides read TGTGCCAGCAGCAGCAGAGATCTCGGGGGCTACGAGCAGTACTTC. This gives the protein CASSSRDLGGYEQYF.

The chain is built from TRBV12-5 and TRBJ2-1; D gene unclear. The CDR3 length is 13 residues. Per germline, CDR1 LGHNT and CDR2 FRNRAP. The germline V and J ends were trimmed by 0 bases and 5 bases, with 5 bases remaining between them. Here the CDR3 DNA reads TGTGCTAGTGGTTTGGTAGCGCACAATGAGCAGTTCTTC. Protein sequence: CASGLVAHNEQFF.

This clone was found a few times. The chain employs TRBV18 and TRBJ1-1; TRBD1 might be the D (6 bases). V lost 3 bases and J lost 0, with 17 bases in between. Germline CDR1 reads KGHSH; CDR2 reads LQKENI. The CDR3 totals 17 residues. CDR3 bases: TGTGCCAGCTCACCCTGGGGGCAGGACACAATGAACACTGAAGCTTTCTTT. Its protein product is CASSPWGQDTMNTEAFF.

The chain combines TRBV2 with TRBJ1-6; D is unclear. The CDR3 sequence is 16 residues long. Trimming removed 1 base from V and 3 bases from J, with 10 bases in between. Germline loops: CDR1 SNHLY, CDR2 FYNNEI. CDR3 coding DNA: TGTGCCAGCAGTGAAGTTAAGGCGGGCTATAATTCACCCCTCCACTTT. Translation gives CASSEVKAGYNSPLHF.

V is TRBV5-6 and J is TRBJ2-1, with D unclear. The CDR3 has 13 amino acids. The V end lost 0 bases, the J end lost 0 bases, and 1 base lay between the germline ends. Germline V gives CDR1 SGHDT, CDR2 YYEEEE. The CDR3, as DNA: TGTGCCAGCAGCTTGGACTCCTACAATGAGCAGTTCTTC. This gives the protein CASSLDSYNEQFF.

This sequence joins TRBV9 and TRBJ1-2; TRBD1 might be the D (6 bases). The CDR3 covers 17 residues. Trimming removed 5 bases at V and 8 bases at J, with 28 bases between. CDR1 is SGDLS, CDR2 YYNGEE, per germline. The CDR3, as DNA: TGTGCCAGCAGTACCTGGGGGCCGGGGACGGCTTTCAGGGGCTACACCTTC. It encodes CASSTWGPGTAFRGYTF.

This clone showed up just a few times. The gene calls are TRBV29-1 and TRBJ2-2, with D hard to call. Trimming pared 4 bases from V and 1 base from J, leaving 4 bases between. Germline values: CDR1 SQVTM, CDR2 ANQGSEA. There are 12 residues in the CDR3. DNA for the CDR3: TGCAGCGTTGCAGGGAACACCGGGGAGCTGTTTTTT. As protein: CSVAGNTGELFF.

The V gene is TRBV27, the J gene TRBJ2-1; TRBD1 matches at 8 bases. CDR3 length: 15 residues. Germline V gene data show CDR1 as MNHEY and CDR2 as SMNVEV (reference sequence). The trim removed 5 bases at V and 4 bases at J, leaving 7 bases unmatched. In nucleotides, the CDR3 is TGTGCCAGCAGTGTCGGGACAGGCGGATACAATGAGCAGTTCTTC. The encoded protein is CASSVGTGGYNEQFF.

The V and J genes are TRBV30 and TRBJ2-2; no definite D call. CDR1 GTSNPN and CDR2 SVGIG come from the germline V gene (reference sequence). CDR3 length: 11 residues. Trimming cost V 3 bases and J 3 bases, with 2 bases left between them. In DNA, the CDR3 is TGTGCCTGGAGCTACACCGGGGAGCTGTTTTTT. This sequence encodes CAWSYTGELFF.

The chain uses TRBV6-5 and TRBJ1-5; no clear D. Germline CDR1 MNHEY, CDR2 SVGAGI. The CDR3 is made up of 14 amino acids. Trimming cost V 6 bases and J 3 bases, with 12 bases left between them. DNA for the CDR3: TGTGCCAGCAGCCCCGGACTGATCAATCAGCCCCAGCATTTT. The encoded protein is CASSPGLINQPQHF.

The gene calls are TRBV4-1 and TRBJ2-7; D could derive from TRBD1 or TRBD2 (5 bases each). CDR3 length: 16 residues. Trimming removed 0 bases from V and 6 bases from J, with 18 bases in between. Germline CDR1 and CDR2: MGHRA and YSYEKL. This chain's CDR3 is CASSQERGPAPSEQYF. The CDR3, as DNA: TGCGCCAGCAGCCAAGAAAGGGGACCAGCACCGTCCGAGCAGTACTTC.

This clone was counted only a few times. The CDR3 nucleotides read TGTGCCAGCAGCGGCGGACATACCGGCTCCTACGAGCAGTACTTC. It is translated as CASSGGHTGSYEQYF. This chain links TRBV14 with TRBJ2-7; D is possibly TRBD1 (5 bases). The V gene's germline CDR1 is SGHDN and CDR2 FVKESK. The CDR3 covers 15 residues. Trimming removed 5 bases at V and 0 bases at J, with 14 bases between.

Only one count was recorded for this clone. The rearrangement joins TRBV2 to TRBJ2-1; a weak D match, TRBD1 (6 bases). V was trimmed by 9 bases and J by 5 bases, leaving 14 bases between them. In germline, CDR1 is SNHLY, CDR2 FYNNEI. The CDR3 is 13 residues long. The chain's CDR3 is CARGGRTDNEQFF. In DNA, the CDR3 is TGTGCCAGAGGGGGAAGGACAGACAATGAGCAGTTCTTC.

This clone was seen more than once but under ten times. This rearrangement joins TRBV7-3 to TRBJ2-7; D is tentatively TRBD1 or TRBD2 (5 bases each). Deletions cut 5 bases from V and 3 bases from J, with 14 bases between. CDR1 is SGHTA, CDR2 FQGTGA, per germline. The CDR3 covers 14 residues. CDR3 loop: CASSPRDGNYEQYF. The CDR3 DNA follows: TGTGCCAGCAGCCCCCGGGACGGGAACTACGAGCAGTACTTC.

This clone was counted a few times. The chain links TRBV7-9 to TRBJ2-2; D is unresolved. Germline V lookup: CDR1 SEHNR, CDR2 FQNEAQ (reference sequence). Trimming cost V 2 bases and J 0 bases, with 1 base left between them. CDR3 length: 13 residues. CDR3 coding DNA: TGTGCCAGCAGCTTACCGAACACCGGGGAGCTGTTTTTT. It encodes CASSLPNTGELFF.

The chain joins TRBV6-6 to TRBJ2-7; TRBD1 agrees at 7 bases. The CDR3 is 12 amino acids. The germline gives CDR1 MNHNY, CDR2 SVGAGI (reference sequence). Trimming cost V 8 bases and J 3 bases; bases outside gene matches: 4. The CDR3 region is CASEGTVYEQYF. The CDR3 DNA follows: TGTGCCAGCGAAGGGACAGTCTACGAGCAGTACTTC.